This entry is about one T cell receptor (beta chain). V was trimmed by 7 bases and J by 5 bases, leaving 26 bases between them. This CDR3 contains 18 residues. Germline V lookup: CDR1 LGHDT, CDR2 YNNKEL (reference sequence). Source study methods: Amplified reference gene primers provided the basis for estimating nucleated cell counts. The repertoire was sequenced with immunoSEQ multiplex PCR; TCRdb's copy has only in-frame clones and lacks some. V, J and clone size derive from that table, while D and trimming were established from the DNA sequence. This sample carries a few hundred thousand clones, 70% to 90% of them seen once, and the ten largest clones take approximately 2.2%. The sample belongs to a study of blood T cell repertoires in COVID-19. Study-wide background: Sources were T cells, B-cell-depleted T cells, or PBMCs; the material itself was cDNA or gDNA.

The sequencing sample was made of peripheral blood. The V call is TRBV3-1 (or the pseudogene TRBV3-2), the J call TRBJ2-2; D perhaps matches TRBD2 (7 bases). This clonotype was obtained from a woman between 25 and 40 years old who had recovered from COVID-19. The CDR3 coding sequence is TGTGCCAGCAAGACCGGCTGGGGGACGGGGGGCGGAACCGGGGAGCTGTTTTTT. It specifies CASKTGWGTGGGTGELFF.